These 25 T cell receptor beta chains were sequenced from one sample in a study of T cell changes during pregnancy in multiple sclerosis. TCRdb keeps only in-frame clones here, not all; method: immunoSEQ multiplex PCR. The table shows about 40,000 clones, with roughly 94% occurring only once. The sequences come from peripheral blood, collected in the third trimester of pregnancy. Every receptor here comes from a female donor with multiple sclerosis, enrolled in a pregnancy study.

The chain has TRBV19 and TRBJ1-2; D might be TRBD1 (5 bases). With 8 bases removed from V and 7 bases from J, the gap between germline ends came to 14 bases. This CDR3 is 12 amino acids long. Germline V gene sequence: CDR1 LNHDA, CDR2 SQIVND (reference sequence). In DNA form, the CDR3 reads TGTGCCAGTTCTCCAGGGTCGGGTGGCTACACCTTC. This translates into CASSPGSGGYTF.

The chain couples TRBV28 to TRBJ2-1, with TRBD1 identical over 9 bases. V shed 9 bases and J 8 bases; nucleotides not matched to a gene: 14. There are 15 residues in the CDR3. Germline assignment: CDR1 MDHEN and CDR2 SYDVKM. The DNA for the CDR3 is TGTGCCAGTAAGGGGACAGGGCGATTTGGCGATGAGCAGTTCTTC. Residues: CASKGTGRFGDEQFF.

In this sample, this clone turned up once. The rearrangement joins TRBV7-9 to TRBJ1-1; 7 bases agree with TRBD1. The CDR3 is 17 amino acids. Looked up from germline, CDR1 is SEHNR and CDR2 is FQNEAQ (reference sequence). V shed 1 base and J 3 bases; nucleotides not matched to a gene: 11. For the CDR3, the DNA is TGTGCCAGCAGCTTAGAAGGAGGGGGCGAACGGGACACTGAAGCTTTCTTT. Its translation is CASSLEGGGERDTEAFF.

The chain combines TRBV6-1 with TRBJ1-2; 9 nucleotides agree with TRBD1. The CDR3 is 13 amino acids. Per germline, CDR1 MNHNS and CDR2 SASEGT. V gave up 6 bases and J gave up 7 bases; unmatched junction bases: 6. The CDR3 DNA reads TGTGCCAGCAGCGGGACAGGGACGGTTGGCTACACCTTC. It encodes CASSGTGTVGYTF.

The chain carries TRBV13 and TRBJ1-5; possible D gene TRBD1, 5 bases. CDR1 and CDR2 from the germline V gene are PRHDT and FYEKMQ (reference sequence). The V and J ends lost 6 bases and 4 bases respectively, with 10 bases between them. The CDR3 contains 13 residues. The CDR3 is CASSHGGNQPQHF. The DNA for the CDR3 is TGTGCCAGCAGTCATGGGGGGAATCAGCCCCAGCATTTT.

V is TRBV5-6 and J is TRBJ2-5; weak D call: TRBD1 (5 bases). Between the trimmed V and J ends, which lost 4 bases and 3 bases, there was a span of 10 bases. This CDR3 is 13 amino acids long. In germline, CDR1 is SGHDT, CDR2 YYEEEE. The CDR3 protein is CASSSGAEETQYF. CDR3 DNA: TGTGCCAGCAGCAGTGGGGCAGAAGAGACCCAGTACTTC.

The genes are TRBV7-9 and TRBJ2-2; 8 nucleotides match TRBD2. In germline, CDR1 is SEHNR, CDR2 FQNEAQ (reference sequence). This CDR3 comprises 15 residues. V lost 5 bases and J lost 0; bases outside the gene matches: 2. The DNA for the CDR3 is TGTGCCAGCAGCGCGACTAGCGCGAACACCGGGGAGCTGTTTTTT. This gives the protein CASSATSANTGELFF.

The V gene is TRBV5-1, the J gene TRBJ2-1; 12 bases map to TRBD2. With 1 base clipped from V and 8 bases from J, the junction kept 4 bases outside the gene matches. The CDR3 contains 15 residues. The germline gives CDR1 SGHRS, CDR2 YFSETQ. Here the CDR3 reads CASSLLAGGTDEQFF. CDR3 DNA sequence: TGCGCCAGCAGCTTGCTAGCGGGAGGGACAGATGAGCAGTTCTTC.

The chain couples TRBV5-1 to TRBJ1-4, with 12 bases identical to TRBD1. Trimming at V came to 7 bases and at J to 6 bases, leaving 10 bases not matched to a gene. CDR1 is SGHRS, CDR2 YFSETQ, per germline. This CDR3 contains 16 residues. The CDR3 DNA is TGCGCCAGCCATGCGGGACAGGGGGCGCGATATGAAAAACTGTTTTTT. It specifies CASHAGQGARYEKLFF. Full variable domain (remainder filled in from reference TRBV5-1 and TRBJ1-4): KAGVTQTPRYLIKTRGQQVTLSCSPISGHRSVSWYQQTPGQGLQFLFEYFSETQRNKGNFPGRFSGRQFSNSRSEMNVSTLELGDSALYLCASHAGQGARYEKLFFGSGTQLSVL.

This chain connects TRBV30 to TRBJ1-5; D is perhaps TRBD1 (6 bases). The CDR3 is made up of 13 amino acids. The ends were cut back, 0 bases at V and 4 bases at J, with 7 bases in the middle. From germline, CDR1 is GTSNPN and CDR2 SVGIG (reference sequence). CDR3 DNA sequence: TGTGCCTGGAGTGTAACAGGGAATCAGCCCCAGCATTTT. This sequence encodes CAWSVTGNQPQHF.

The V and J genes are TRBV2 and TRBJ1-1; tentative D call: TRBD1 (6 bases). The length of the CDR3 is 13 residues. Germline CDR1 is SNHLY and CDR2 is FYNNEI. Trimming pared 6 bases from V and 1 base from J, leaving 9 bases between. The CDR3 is CASRDSQNTEAFF. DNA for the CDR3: TGTGCCAGCAGGGACAGTCAGAACACTGAAGCTTTCTTT.

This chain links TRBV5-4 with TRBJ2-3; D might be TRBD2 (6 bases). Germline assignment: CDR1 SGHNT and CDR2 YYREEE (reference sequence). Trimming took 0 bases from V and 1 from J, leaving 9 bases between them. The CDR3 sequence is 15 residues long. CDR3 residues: CASSLGGDGTDTQYF. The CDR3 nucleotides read TGTGCCAGCAGCTTGGGCGGGGATGGCACAGATACGCAGTATTTT. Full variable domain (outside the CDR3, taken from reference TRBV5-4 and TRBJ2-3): ETGVTQSPTHLIKTRGQQVTLRCSSQSGHNTVSWYQQALGQGPQFIFQYYREEENGRGNFPPRFSGLQFPNYSSELNVNALELDDSALYLCASSLGGDGTDTQYFGPGTRLTVL.

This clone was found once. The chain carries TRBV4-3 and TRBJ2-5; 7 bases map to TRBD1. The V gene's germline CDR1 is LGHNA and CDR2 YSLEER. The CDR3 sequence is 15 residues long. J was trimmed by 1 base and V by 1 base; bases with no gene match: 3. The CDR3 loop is CASSQVRQGQETQYF. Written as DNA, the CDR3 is TGCGCCAGCAGCCAAGTCCGACAGGGCCAAGAGACCCAGTACTTC.

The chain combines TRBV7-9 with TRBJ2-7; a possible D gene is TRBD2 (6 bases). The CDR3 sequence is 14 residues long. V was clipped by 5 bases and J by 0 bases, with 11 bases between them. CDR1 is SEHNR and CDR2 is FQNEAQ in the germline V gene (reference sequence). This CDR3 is CASSPTGLSYEQYF. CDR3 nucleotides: TGTGCCAGCAGCCCAACGGGACTCTCCTACGAGCAGTACTTC.

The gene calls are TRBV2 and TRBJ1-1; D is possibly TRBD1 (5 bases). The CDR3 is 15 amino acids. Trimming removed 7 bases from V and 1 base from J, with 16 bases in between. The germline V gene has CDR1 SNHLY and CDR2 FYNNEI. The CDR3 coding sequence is TGTGCCAGCATTGCCGGGTGGGGCCGGAACACTGAAGCTTTCTTT. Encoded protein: CASIAGWGRNTEAFF. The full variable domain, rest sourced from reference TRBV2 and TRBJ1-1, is EPEVTQTPSHQVTQMGQEVILRCVPISNHLYFYWYRQILGQKVEFLVSFYNNEISEKSEIFDDQFSVERPDGSNFTLKIRSTKLEDSAMYFCASIAGWGRNTEAFFGQGTRLTVV.

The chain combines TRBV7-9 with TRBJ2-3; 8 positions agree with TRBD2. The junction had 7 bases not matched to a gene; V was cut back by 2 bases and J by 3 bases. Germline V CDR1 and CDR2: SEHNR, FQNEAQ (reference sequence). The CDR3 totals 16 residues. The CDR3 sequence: CASSLLLAGSTDTQYF. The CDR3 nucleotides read TGTGCCAGCAGCTTATTATTAGCGGGAAGTACAGATACGCAGTATTTT.

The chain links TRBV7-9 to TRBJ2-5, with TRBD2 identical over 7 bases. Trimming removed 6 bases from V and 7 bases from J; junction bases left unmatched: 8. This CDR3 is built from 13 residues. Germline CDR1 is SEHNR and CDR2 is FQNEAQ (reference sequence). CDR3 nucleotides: TGTGCCAGCAGGGAACTAGCGTTGGGGACCCAGTACTTC. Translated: CASRELALGTQYF. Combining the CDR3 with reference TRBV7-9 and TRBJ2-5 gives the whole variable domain DTGVSQNPRHKITKRGQNVTFRCDPISEHNRLYWYRQTLGQGPEFLTYFQNEAQLEKSRLLSDRFSAERPKGSFSTLEIQRTEQGDSAMYLCASRELALGTQYFGPGTRLLVL.

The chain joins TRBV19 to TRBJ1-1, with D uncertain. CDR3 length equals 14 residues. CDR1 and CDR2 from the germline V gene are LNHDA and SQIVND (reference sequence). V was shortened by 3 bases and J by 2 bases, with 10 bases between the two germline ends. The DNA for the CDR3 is TGTGCCAGTAGTATGTGGAGGGTTAACACTGAAGCTTTCTTT. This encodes CASSMWRVNTEAFF.

CDR3 residues: CASRGAASGLRWEQYF. DNA for the CDR3: TGTGCCAGCAGGGGGGCGGCTAGCGGGTTGCGTTGGGAGCAGTACTTC. J is TRBJ2-7 and V is TRBV28; 8 bases agree with TRBD2. V shed 6 bases and J 7 bases; nucleotides not matched to a gene: 17. This CDR3 is 16 amino acids long. Germline loops: CDR1 MDHEN, CDR2 SYDVKM.

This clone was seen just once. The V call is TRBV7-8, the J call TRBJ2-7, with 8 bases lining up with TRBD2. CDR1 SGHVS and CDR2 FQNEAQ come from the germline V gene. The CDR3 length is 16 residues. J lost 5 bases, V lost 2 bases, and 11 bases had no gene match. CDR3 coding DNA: TGTGCCAGCAGCTTAAGGGAAACTAGCGGAATTCACGAGCAGTACTTC. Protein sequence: CASSLRETSGIHEQYF.

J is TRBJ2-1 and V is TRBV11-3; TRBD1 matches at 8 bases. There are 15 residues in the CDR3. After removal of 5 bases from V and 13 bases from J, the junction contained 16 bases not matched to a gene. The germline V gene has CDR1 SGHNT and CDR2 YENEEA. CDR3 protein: CASSPRTGPNSLQFF. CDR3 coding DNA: TGTGCCAGCAGCCCTAGGACAGGGCCTAATTCCCTCCAGTTCTTC.

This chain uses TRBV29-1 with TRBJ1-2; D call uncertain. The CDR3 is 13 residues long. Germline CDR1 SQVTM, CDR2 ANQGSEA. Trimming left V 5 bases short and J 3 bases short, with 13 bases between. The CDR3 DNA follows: TGCAGCGTTCGTAGAGTTTTGGACTATGGCTACACCTTC. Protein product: CSVRRVLDYGYTF.

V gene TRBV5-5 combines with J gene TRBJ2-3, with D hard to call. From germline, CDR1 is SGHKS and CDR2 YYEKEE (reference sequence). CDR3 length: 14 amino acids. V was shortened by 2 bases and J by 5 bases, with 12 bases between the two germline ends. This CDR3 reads CASSFLIRRDTQYF. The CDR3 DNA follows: TGTGCCAGCAGCTTCCTTATTAGAAGAGATACGCAGTATTTT.

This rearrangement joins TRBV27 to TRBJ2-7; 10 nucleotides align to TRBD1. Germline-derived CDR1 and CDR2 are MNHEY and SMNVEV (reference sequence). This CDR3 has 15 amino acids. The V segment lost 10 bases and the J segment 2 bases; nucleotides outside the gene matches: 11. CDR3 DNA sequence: TGTGCCACTTCGTTGATGGGACAGGGGACCTACGAGCAGTACTTC. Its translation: CATSLMGQGTYEQYF.

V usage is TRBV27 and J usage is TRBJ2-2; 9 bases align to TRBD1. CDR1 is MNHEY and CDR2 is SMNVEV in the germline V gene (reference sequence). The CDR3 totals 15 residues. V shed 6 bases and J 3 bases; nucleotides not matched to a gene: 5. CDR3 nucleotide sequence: TGTGCCAGCAGAAAGGGACAGGGATACACCGGGGAGCTGTTTTTT. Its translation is CASRKGQGYTGELFF.